These 8 T cell receptor beta chains came from one sample sequenced in a study of spatial heterogeneity in lung cancer. MiXCR, run by TCRdb on the 5' RACE reads, gives a single entry per CDR3 protein. The sample holds around 10,000 distinct CDR3 sequences, about an eighth seen once. Their specific antigens are unknown. The study's findings and limits: Intratumoral expanded alpha and beta TCR counts were found to track tumor mutation counts.

Time point of the sample: sample taken at primary tumor resection. The material sequenced was lung tumor tissue, taken at surgery. These receptors all come from a male donor with early-stage non-small cell lung cancer.

This clonotype appeared a few times. The V and J genes are TRBV20-1 and TRBJ2-5; D may correspond to TRBD1 or TRBD2 (6 bases each). The CDR3 spans 13 residues. Germline lookup yields CDR1 DFQATT and CDR2 SNEGSKA (reference sequence). Between the trimmed V and J ends, which lost 4 bases and 4 bases, there was a span of 13 bases. CDR3 protein: CSAKVGGGETQYF. CDR3 in DNA: TGCAGTGCTAAGGTGGGGGGCGGAGAGACCCAGTACTTC.

The rearrangement uses TRBV7-6 and TRBJ2-5; 9 bases map to TRBD1. Germline loops: CDR1 SGHVS, CDR2 FNYEAQ. This CDR3 comprises 14 residues. The junction had 2 bases not matched to a gene; V was cut back by 4 bases and J by 2 bases. CDR3 DNA sequence: TGTGCCAGCAGCTGGGACAGGGTACAAGAGACCCAGTACTTC. Protein: CASSWDRVQETQYF.

This clonotype has only a few counts. The CDR3 here is CASSIPGDVFRTGELFF. CDR3 sequence (DNA): TGTGCCAGTAGTATTCCAGGGGATGTTTTTAGAACCGGGGAGCTGTTTTTT. The V gene is TRBV19, the J gene TRBJ2-2; TRBD1 might be the D (6 bases). Germline loops: CDR1 LNHDA, CDR2 SQIVND (reference sequence). CDR3 length equals 17 residues. The V end lost 3 bases, the J end lost 5 bases, and 19 bases lay between the germline ends.

The count of this clonotype is one. This could be a read error, since a much larger clone is one nucleotide away. The CDR3 reads CASSPSHRGAGTQYF. Here the CDR3 DNA reads TGTGCCAGCAGTCCCTCCCACAGGGGGGCTGGGACCCAGTACTTC. The J gene is TRBJ2-5, the V gene TRBV12-3 or TRBV12-4; 8 bases are a match to TRBD1. The length of the CDR3 is 15 residues. With 5 bases clipped from V and 7 bases from J, the junction kept 12 bases outside the gene matches.

This clonotype turned up a few times. The chain uses TRBV10-3 and TRBJ2-5, with D unclear. This CDR3 has 12 amino acids. V was pared by 3 bases and J by 2 bases, with 4 bases between. Germline CDR1 ENHRY, CDR2 SYGVKD. In DNA form, the CDR3 reads TGTGCCATCAGTGAAGGGCAAGAGACCCAGTACTTC. Translation: CAISEGQETQYF.

The genes are TRBV6-1 and TRBJ2-3; D unresolved. The V and J ends lost 9 bases and 7 bases respectively, with 20 bases between them. The CDR3 contains 14 residues. Germline V gene sequence: CDR1 MNHNS, CDR2 SASEGT. The DNA of the CDR3 is TGTGCCAGTCAACGGGCGGAACTCGGGTATACGCAGTATTTT. Translated: CASQRAELGYTQYF.

This clonotype was counted ten times or more. The rearrangement uses TRBV2 and TRBJ2-7; D not certain. CDR3 length equals 14 residues. Germline loops: CDR1 SNHLY, CDR2 FYNNEI. Trimming removed 5 bases from V and 7 bases from J, with 18 bases in between. The CDR3 spells CASSTQMGLREQYF. The DNA for the CDR3 is TGTGCCAGCAGTACCCAGATGGGATTGAGGGAGCAGTACTTC.

J is TRBJ2-7 and V is TRBV29-1, with no clear D. The CDR3 covers 12 residues. The V gene's germline CDR1 is SQVTM and CDR2 ANQGSEA. V gave up 5 bases and J gave up 1 base, with 9 bases separating them. The CDR3 loop is CSVLDSSYEQYF. Written as DNA, the CDR3 is TGCAGCGTTTTAGATTCTTCCTACGAGCAGTACTTC.